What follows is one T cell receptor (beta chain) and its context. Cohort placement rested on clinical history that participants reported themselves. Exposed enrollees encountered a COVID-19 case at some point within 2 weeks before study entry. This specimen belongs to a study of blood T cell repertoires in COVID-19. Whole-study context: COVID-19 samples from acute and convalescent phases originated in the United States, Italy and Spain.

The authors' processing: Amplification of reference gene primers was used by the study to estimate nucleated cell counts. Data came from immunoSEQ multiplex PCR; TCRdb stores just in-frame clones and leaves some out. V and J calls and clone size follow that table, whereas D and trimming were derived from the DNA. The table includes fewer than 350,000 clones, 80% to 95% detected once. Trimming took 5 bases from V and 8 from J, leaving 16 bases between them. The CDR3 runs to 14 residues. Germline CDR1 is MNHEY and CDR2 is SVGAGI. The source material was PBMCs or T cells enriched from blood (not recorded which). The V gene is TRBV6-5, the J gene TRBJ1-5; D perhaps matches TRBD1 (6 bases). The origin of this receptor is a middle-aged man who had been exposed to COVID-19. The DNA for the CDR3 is TGTGCCAGCAGTCGGACGGGAGGGGGTGAGCCCCAGCATTTT. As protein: CASSRTGGGEPQHF.